This T cell receptor (beta chain) was found in a study of T cells after somatic rescue of genetic block. The repertoire was sequenced with immunoSEQ multiplex PCR; TCRdb's copy has only in-frame clones and lacks some. The sample records 45,000 to 70,000 clones, 96% being singletons. The CDR3 runs 16 residues. The V end lost 4 bases, the J end lost 4 bases, and 19 bases lay between the germline ends. Germline CDR1 is SEHNR and CDR2 is FQNEAQ (reference sequence). This clonotype was obtained from a child under two years old. The J gene is TRBJ2-5, the V gene TRBV7-9, with a weak D call TRBD2 (5 bases). Sequenced sample: peripheral blood mononuclear cells (PBMCs). This chain's CDR3 is CASSWIPWARVETQYF. The CDR3 coding sequence is TGTGCCAGCAGCTGGATCCCTTGGGCGAGGGTAGAGACCCAGTACTTC. Full variable domain (outside the CDR3, taken from reference TRBV7-9 and TRBJ2-5): DTGVSQNPRHKITKRGQNVTFRCDPISEHNRLYWYRQTLGQGPEFLTYFQNEAQLEKSRLLSDRFSAERPKGSFSTLEIQRTEQGDSAMYLCASSWIPWARVETQYFGPGTRLLVL.